The source of this T cell receptor beta chain is a study of early T cells in non-severe SARS-CoV-2 infection. Study context: Unpaired chains resulted from sequencing bulk RNA of unsorted whole blood.

The germline V gene has CDR1 LGHDT and CDR2 YNNKEL (reference sequence). V was shortened by 1 base and J by 10 bases, with 20 bases between the two germline ends. The CDR3 has 16 residues. This clonotype was seen only a few times. The protocol attached unique molecular identifiers to individual cDNA molecules. Each CDR3 protein gets one entry after TCRdb re-called the 5' RACE reads with MiXCR. Altogether fewer than 75,000 distinct CDR3 sequences are present, more than 15% being singletons, with the ten largest covering more than 7.5%. The TCR comes from an adult who was a healthcare worker with PCR-confirmed SARS-CoV-2 infection or an uninfected control (not recorded which). Specimen: whole blood, collected at baseline. The genes are TRBV3-1 and TRBJ2-1, with a tentative D call TRBD2 (6 bases). CDR3 nucleotide sequence: TGTGCCAGCAGCCAAGTAACGGGGGACGTTCGGGAGGAGCAGTTCTTC. Protein: CASSQVTGDVREEQFF.